These 23 T cell receptor beta chains share one sample of origin, sequenced in a study of tumor and adjacent non-tumor tissue in lung cancer. The template was RNA from unsorted bulk tissue. The normal lung tissue was taken more than 3 cm from the tumor edge. A modified ARM-PCR protocol with three rounds of nested PCR amplified TCRbeta. TCRdb independently ran MiXCR on the multiplex PCR reads; one entry per CDR3 protein. The table lists tens of thousands of distinct CDR3 sequences, 65% to 80% of them singletons. What was sequenced was distant non-tumor lung tissue. These receptors all come from a man aged 55 to 70 with non-small cell lung cancer.

This clonotype was seen ten or more times. The V call is TRBV20-1, the J call TRBJ2-1; TRBD2 agrees at 11 bases. This CDR3 comprises 13 residues. Germline CDR1 DFQATT, CDR2 SNEGSKA (reference sequence). V shed 6 bases, J shed 7 bases, and the junction held 5 bases outside the gene matches. The CDR3, as DNA: TGCAGTGCGAATAGCGGGAGGGAGAATGAGCAGTTCTTC. This translates into CSANSGRENEQFF.

Comments on this clonotype: No conserved phenylalanine or tryptophan is present at the end of the CDR3, so a read error is the likely explanation. The chain carries TRBV5-1 and TRBJ2-5; D ambiguous. Germline CDR1 SGHRS, CDR2 YFSETQ. Trimming pared 9 bases from V and 2 bases from J, leaving 14 bases between. This CDR3 is 13 amino acids long. CDR3 sequence: CATAMGFQETQYY. The CDR3 DNA sequence: TGCGCCACCGCAATGGGCTTTCAAGAGACCCAGTACTAC.

This chain uses TRBV29-1 with TRBJ2-4, with D perhaps matching TRBD1 or TRBD2 (5 bases each). Germline V lookup: CDR1 SQVTM, CDR2 ANQGSEA. V gave up 3 bases and J gave up 8 bases, with 17 bases separating them. The CDR3 spans 14 residues. CDR3 sequence reads: CSVEPRGWGYIQYF. The DNA of the CDR3 is TGCAGCGTTGAGCCGAGGGGTTGGGGGTACATTCAGTACTTC.

For this clonotype: Sequence at one end of the junction differs from germline and may be a read error. The chain has TRBV4-1 and TRBJ2-2; TRBD2 is a possible D gene (6 bases). The CDR3 is 15 residues long. Per germline, CDR1 MGHRA and CDR2 YSYEKL. CDR3 sequence reads: CASSQDRGGIRELYF. In nucleotides, the CDR3 is TGCGCCAGCAGCCAAGATCGGGGCGGGATAAGGGAGCTGTATTTC.

Concerning this clonotype itself: One end of the junction is discordant with germline, which a read error may explain. The J gene is TRBJ2-7, the V gene TRBV29-1, with 9 bases fitting TRBD1. The germline V gene encodes CDR1 SQVTM and CDR2 ANQGSEA. The CDR3 length is 15 residues. The CDR3 reads CSATRGGQGSHGHYF. The CDR3 DNA reads TGCAGCGCGACAAGGGGGGGACAGGGTTCCCACGGGCACTATTTC.

The chain couples TRBV20-1 to TRBJ2-1, with a possible D match to TRBD2 (5 bases). Germline V gene lookup returns CDR1 DFQATT and CDR2 SNEGSKA (reference sequence). This CDR3 contains 14 residues. Deletions cut 4 bases from V and 6 bases from J, with 16 bases between. Here the CDR3 reads CSAIDERVANEQFF. The CDR3 region has the DNA TGCAGTGCTATCGACGAGAGGGTCGCCAATGAGCAGTTCTTC.

With regard to this clonotype: This may arise from a read error, as a much more abundant clone is one base away. Here the CDR3 omits its conserved ending phenylalanine or tryptophan, so a read error is the likely source. The gene calls are TRBV5-1 and TRBJ2-4; 9 bases line up with TRBD1. Germline CDR1 SGHRS, CDR2 YFSETQ. The CDR3 is made up of 13 amino acids. V was pared by 7 bases and J by 8 bases, with 7 bases of the junction left unmatched. CDR3: CASAMTGGDIQYL. CDR3 nucleotide sequence: TGCGCCAGCGCTATGACAGGGGGTGACATTCAGTACCTC.

This clonotype was counted once. One junction end does not reproduce the germline sequence, and a read error may be involved. DNA of the CDR3: TGCGCCAGCAGCGTCTCTAGCGGGTCCTACAATGAGCAGTCCTTC. This translates into CASSVSSGSYNEQSF. This chain joins TRBV4-1 and TRBJ2-1; 8 bases line up with TRBD2. The CDR3 length is 15 residues. The germline gives CDR1 MGHRA, CDR2 YSYEKL.

As regards this clonotype: At one end the junction does not follow the germline gene, possibly because of a read error. The chain has TRBV20-1 and TRBJ1-5; D is possibly TRBD1 (5 bases). CDR1 is DFQATT, CDR2 SNEGSKA, per germline (reference sequence). The CDR3 contains 14 residues. CDR3 sequence: CSARDRVIGQPQRF. The CDR3 DNA reads as TGCAGTGCTAGAGACAGGGTGATCGGTCAGCCCCAGCGTTTT.

As to this clonotype: Since no conserved phenylalanine or tryptophan closes the CDR3, a read error is the likely cause. This CDR3 reads CASSRRRERPDTQYS. The CDR3 DNA follows: TGTGCCAGCAGCCGGCGGAGAGAGCGGCCAGATACGCAGTATTCT. The chain links TRBV5-5 to TRBJ2-3; tentatively, D is TRBD2 (5 bases). The V end was cut by 4 bases, the J end by 4 bases, with 16 bases between. CDR1 and CDR2 from the germline V gene are SGHKS and YYEKEE (reference sequence). The CDR3 extends over 15 amino acids.

This clonotype came up once. The V gene is TRBV30, the J gene TRBJ2-1, with D maybe TRBD2 (5 bases). This CDR3 comprises 19 residues. CDR1 and CDR2 (germline): GTSNPN, SVGIG (reference sequence). Trimming cost V 2 bases and J 0 bases, with 23 bases left between them. CDR3 region: CAWSKRVAPTPLSYNEQFF. The DNA of the CDR3 is TGTGCCTGGAGTAAGAGGGTAGCGCCCACCCCTCTCTCCTACAATGAGCAGTTCTTC.

This clonotype has only one observation. A much larger clone lies one base from this, so it may be a read error. V and J are TRBV7-9 and TRBJ2-1; TRBD2 might be the D (5 bases). Between the trimmed V and J ends, which lost 5 bases and 12 bases, there was a span of 17 bases. The CDR3 consists of 13 residues. Germline values: CDR1 SEHNR, CDR2 FQNEAQ (reference sequence). The DNA of the CDR3 is TGTGCCAGCAGCGCCAGCGGCCTACGGGGGCAGTTCTTC. Protein sequence: CASSASGLRGQFF.

The rearrangement links TRBV20-1 to TRBJ1-1, with a weak D call TRBD1 (5 bases). In germline, CDR1 is DFQATT, CDR2 SNEGSKA (reference sequence). V lost 6 bases and J 4 bases, leaving 21 bases between the germline ends. CDR3 length: 15 amino acids. This CDR3 reads CSAPLGGSLGTEAFF. CDR3 in DNA: TGCAGTGCCCCCTTGGGGGGGTCCCTGGGCACTGAAGCTTTCTTT.

Worth noting for this clonotype: One end of the junction is discordant with germline, which a read error may explain. The chain is built from TRBV6-2 or TRBV6-3 and TRBJ2-1; the match to TRBD1 covers 7 bases. The CDR3 runs to 14 residues. The germline V gene has CDR1 MNHEY and CDR2 SVGEGT. DNA of the CDR3: TGTGCTAGCAGTAGACAGGGCTCATACATTGAGCAGTTCTTC. Translation: CASSRQGSYIEQFF.

The table lists this clonotype with many counts. The V call is TRBV11-2, the J call TRBJ2-5, with TRBD2 matching over 8 bases. After removal of 3 bases from V and 5 bases from J, the junction contained 8 bases not matched to a gene. Looked up from germline, CDR1 is SGHAT and CDR2 is FQNNGV. CDR3 size: 15 residues. The CDR3 nucleotides read TGTGCCAGCAGCTTGTTAGCGGGATCGGGTGAGACCCAGTACTTC. This gives the protein CASSLLAGSGETQYF. The full variable domain, rest sourced from reference TRBV11-2 and TRBJ2-5, is EAGVAQSPRYKIIEKRQSVAFWCNPISGHATLYWYQQILGQGPKLLIQFQNNGVVDDSQLPKDRFSAERLKGVDSTLKIQPAKLEDSAVYLCASSLLAGSGETQYFGPGTRLLVL.

Worth noting for this clonotype: The final CDR3 position lacks the conserved phenylalanine or tryptophan, pointing to a likely read error. This chain uses TRBV6-5 with TRBJ1-2; D may be TRBD1 (5 bases). V gave up 5 bases and J gave up 1 base, with 14 bases separating them. There are 15 residues in the CDR3. The germline V gene has CDR1 MNHEY and CDR2 SVGAGI. The CDR3 region is CASSRQSVNNYGYTY. The CDR3 nucleotides read TGTGCCAGCAGTCGACAGAGTGTGAATAACTATGGCTACACCTAC.

Comment on this clonotype: This sequence may be a read error, since a much larger clone differs from it by one base. The chain has TRBV28 and TRBJ1-5; 8 bases line up with TRBD1. CDR3 length: 15 residues. Germline V CDR1 and CDR2: MDHEN, SYDVKM. The CDR3 sequence is CTSSFPRGRAQPQHF. In nucleotides, the CDR3 is TGTACCAGCAGTTTTCCCAGGGGGCGAGCTCAGCCCCAGCATTTT.

This chain joins TRBV9 and TRBJ2-2; D remains unclear. The V and J ends lost 0 bases and 4 bases respectively, with 7 bases between them. CDR1 is SGDLS, CDR2 YYNGEE, per germline. The CDR3 contains 14 residues. CDR3 amino acids: CASSVEAITGELFF. CDR3 nucleotide sequence: TGTGCCAGCAGCGTAGAGGCGATCACCGGGGAGCTGTTTTTT.

The chain couples TRBV11-1 to TRBJ2-3; TRBD1 is a possible D gene (5 bases). The J call is uncertain, as TRBJ1-5 better fits the DNA end. The CDR3 loop spans 16 amino acids. Germline CDR1 SGHAT, CDR2 FQDESV (reference sequence). CDR3 residues: CASSLTSGASTNMQHF. The CDR3 DNA follows: TGTGCCAGCAGCTTGACTAGCGGGGCCAGCACAAATATGCAGCATTTT.

About this clonotype: At one boundary the junction diverges from the germline segment, which might be a read error. The genes are TRBV14 and TRBJ2-1; D is perhaps TRBD2 (6 bases). The germline V gene encodes CDR1 SGHDN and CDR2 FVKESK. The CDR3 has 14 residues. The CDR3: CASTQAGGGSEQFF. The CDR3 bases are TGTGCCAGCACCCAAGCAGGTGGGGGGAGTGAGCAATTCTTC.

Comments on this clonotype: This likely comes from a read error, as the CDR3 has no conserved phenylalanine or tryptophan at its end. This chain connects TRBV2 to TRBJ2-3, with 9 bases identical to TRBD2. Germline CDR1 SNHLY, CDR2 FYNNEI. The CDR3 extends over 14 amino acids. J was trimmed by 4 bases and V by 6 bases; bases with no gene match: 5. As DNA, the CDR3 is TGTGCCAGCAGGACTAGCGGCTATGCAGATACGCAGTATTCA. This codes for CASRTSGYADTQYS.

A remark on this clonotype: The conserved phenylalanine or tryptophan is not found at the CDR3 terminus, so this likely reflects a read error. The chain links TRBV10-2 to TRBJ1-6; D gene uncertain. The CDR3 covers 13 residues. The germline gives CDR1 WSHSY, CDR2 SAAADI. The CDR3 nucleotides read TGCGTCAGCAGAGACGGCTATAATTCACCCCTCCACATG. Its protein product is CVSRDGYNSPLHM.

A note on this clonotype: Lacking the conserved final phenylalanine or tryptophan, this CDR3 likely reflects a read error. The chain links TRBV6-5 to TRBJ2-2, with 8 nucleotides matching TRBD2. Germline CDR1 reads MNHEY; CDR2 reads SVGAGI. CDR3 length equals 17 residues. Here the CDR3 reads CASSPSAGATNAGELFI. CDR3 DNA sequence: TGTGCCAGCAGTCCATCAGCGGGAGCGACGAACGCCGGGGAGCTGTTTATT.